This T cell receptor (beta chain) was profiled in a study of HIV-infected patients and healthy controls. Trimming took off 7 bases at V and 4 bases at J, with 11 bases between the two ends. The CDR3 consists of 13 residues. Germline assignment: CDR1 MNHNY and CDR2 SVGAGI (reference sequence). MiXCR, applied by TCRdb to the 5' RACE reads, yields one record per CDR3 protein. The sample holds almost 65,000 distinct CDR3 sequences; 15% to 20% are singletons and the top ten take 1.4% to 1.5%. Sequencing was performed on CD4+ T cells from blood. The chain has TRBV6-6 and TRBJ1-3; D remains ambiguous. The source is a human donor in good health. CDR3 sequence reads: CASTRGVGNTIYF. The CDR3 DNA reads as TGTGCCAGCACTCGTGGGGTCGGAAACACCATATATTTT.